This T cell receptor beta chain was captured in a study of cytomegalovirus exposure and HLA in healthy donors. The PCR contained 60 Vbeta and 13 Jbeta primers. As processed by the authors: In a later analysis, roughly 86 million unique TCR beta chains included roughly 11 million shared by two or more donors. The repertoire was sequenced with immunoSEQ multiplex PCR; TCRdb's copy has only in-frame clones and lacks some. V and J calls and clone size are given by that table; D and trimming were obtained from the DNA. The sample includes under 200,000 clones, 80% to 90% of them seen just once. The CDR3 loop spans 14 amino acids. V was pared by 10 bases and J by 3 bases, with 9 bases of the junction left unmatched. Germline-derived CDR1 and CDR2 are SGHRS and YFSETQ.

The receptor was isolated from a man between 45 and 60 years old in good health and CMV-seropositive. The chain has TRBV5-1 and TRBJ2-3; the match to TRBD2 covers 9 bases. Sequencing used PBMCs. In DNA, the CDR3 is TGCGCCTCTACGGCGGGAGGGCATACAGATACGCAGTATTTT. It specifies CASTAGGHTDTQYF.